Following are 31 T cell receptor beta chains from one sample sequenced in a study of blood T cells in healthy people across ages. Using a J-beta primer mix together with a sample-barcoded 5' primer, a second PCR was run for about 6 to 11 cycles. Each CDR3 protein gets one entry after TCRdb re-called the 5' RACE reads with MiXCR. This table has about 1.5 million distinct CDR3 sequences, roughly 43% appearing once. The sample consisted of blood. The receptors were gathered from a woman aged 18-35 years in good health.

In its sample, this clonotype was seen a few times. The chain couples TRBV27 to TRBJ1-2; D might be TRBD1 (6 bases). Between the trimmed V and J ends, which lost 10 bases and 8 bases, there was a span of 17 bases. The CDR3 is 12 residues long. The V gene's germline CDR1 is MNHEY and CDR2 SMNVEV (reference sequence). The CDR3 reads CATYRVSLGYTF. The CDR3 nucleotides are TGTGCCACCTACAGGGTCTCGCTGGGCTACACCTTC.

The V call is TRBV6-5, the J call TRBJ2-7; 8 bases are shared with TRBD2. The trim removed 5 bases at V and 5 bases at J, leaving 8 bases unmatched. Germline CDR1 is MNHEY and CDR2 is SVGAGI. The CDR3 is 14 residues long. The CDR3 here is CASSRDLGGDEQYF. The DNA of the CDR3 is TGTGCCAGCAGTCGGGACCTCGGGGGGGACGAGCAGTACTTC.

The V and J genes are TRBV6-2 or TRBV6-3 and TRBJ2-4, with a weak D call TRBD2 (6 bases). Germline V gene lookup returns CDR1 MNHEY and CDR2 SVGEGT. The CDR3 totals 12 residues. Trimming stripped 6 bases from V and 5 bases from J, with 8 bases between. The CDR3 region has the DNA TGTGCCAGCAGAGGGGAGGAAAACATTCAGTACTTC. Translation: CASRGEENIQYF.

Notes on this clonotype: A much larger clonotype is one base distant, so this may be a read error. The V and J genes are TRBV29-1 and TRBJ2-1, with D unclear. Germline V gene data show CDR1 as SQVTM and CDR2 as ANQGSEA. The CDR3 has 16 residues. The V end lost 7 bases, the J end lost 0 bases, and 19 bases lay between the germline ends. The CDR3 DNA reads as TGCAGCGCTCTACTCATGGATGCTAGCTCCTACAATGAGCAGTTCTTC. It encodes CSALLMDASSYNEQFF.

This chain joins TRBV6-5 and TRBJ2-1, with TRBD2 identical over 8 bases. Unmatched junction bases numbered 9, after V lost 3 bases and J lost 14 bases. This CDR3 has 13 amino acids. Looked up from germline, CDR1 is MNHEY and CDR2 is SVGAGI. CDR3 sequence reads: CASSYFLAGLEFF. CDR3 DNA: TGTGCCAGCAGTTATTTTCTAGCGGGCCTGGAGTTCTTC.

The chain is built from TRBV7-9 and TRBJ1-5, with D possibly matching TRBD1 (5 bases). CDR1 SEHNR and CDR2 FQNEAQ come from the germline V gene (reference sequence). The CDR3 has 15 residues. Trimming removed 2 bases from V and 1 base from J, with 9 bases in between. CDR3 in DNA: TGTGCCAGCAGCTTAACGGCAGGGAGCAATCAGCCCCAGCATTTT. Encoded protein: CASSLTAGSNQPQHF.

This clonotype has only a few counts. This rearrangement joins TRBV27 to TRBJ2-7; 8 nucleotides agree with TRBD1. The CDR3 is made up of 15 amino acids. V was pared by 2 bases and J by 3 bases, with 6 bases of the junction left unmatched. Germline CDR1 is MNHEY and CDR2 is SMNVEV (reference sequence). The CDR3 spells CASSLLGQGNYEQYF. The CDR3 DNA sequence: TGTGCCAGCAGTTTACTAGGACAGGGCAACTACGAGCAGTACTTC.

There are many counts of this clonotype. CDR3 sequence (DNA): TGTGCCACCAGTGACCGGACAGATACGCAGTATTTT. As protein: CATSDRTDTQYF. V is TRBV24-1 and J is TRBJ2-3; D unclear. V shed 4 bases and J shed 3 bases, with 4 bases lying between them. Germline CDR1 reads KGHDR; CDR2 reads SFDVKD. The CDR3 has 12 residues.

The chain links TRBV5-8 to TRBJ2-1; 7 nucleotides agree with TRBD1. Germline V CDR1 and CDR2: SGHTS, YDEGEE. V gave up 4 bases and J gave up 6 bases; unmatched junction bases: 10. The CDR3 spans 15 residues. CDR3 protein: CASSSTGALVNEQFF. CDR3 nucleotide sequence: TGTGCCAGCAGCAGCACAGGGGCGTTGGTCAATGAGCAGTTCTTC.

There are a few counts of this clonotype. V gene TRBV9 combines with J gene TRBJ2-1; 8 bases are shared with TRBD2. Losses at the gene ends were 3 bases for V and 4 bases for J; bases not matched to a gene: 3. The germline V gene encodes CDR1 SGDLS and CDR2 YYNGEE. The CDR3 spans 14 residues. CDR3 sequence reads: CASSGSGVYNEQFF. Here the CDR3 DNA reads TGTGCCAGCAGCGGTAGCGGGGTGTACAATGAGCAGTTCTTC.

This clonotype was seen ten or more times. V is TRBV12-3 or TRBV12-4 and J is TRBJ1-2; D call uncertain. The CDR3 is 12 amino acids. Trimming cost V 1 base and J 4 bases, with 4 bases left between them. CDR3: CASSLGIYGYTF. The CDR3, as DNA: TGTGCCAGCAGTTTAGGGATCTATGGCTACACCTTC.

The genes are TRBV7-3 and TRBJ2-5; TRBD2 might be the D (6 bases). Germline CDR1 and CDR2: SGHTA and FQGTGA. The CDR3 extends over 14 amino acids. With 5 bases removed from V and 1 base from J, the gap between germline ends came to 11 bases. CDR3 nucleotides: TGTGCCAGCAGCGCCGCGGGGAGCCAAGAGACCCAGTACTTC. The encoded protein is CASSAAGSQETQYF.

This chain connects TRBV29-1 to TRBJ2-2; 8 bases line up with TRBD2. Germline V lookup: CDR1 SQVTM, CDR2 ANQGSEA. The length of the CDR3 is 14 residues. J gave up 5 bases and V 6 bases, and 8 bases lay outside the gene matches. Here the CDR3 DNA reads TGCAGCGTGAATAGCGGGATGGTTACCGGGGAGCTGTTTTTT. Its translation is CSVNSGMVTGELFF.

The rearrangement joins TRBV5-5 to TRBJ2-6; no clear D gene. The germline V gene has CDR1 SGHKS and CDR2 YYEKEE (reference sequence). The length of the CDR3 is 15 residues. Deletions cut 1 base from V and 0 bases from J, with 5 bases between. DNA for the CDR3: TGTGCCAGCAGCTTGTATTACTCTGGGGCCAACGTCCTGACTTTC. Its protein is CASSLYYSGANVLTF. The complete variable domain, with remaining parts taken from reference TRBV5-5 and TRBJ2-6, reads DAGVTQSPTHLIKTRGQQVTLRCSPISGHKSVSWYQQVLGQGPQFIFQYYEKEERGRGNFPDRFSARQFPNYSSELNVNALLLGDSALYLCASSLYYSGANVLTFGAGSRLTVL.

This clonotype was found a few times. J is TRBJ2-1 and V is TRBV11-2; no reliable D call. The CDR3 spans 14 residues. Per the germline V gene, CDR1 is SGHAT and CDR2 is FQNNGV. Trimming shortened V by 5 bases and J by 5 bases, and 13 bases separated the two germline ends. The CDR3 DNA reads TGTGCCAGCAGCCCGCGACCCTCAAACAATGAGCAGTTCTTC. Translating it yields CASSPRPSNNEQFF.

The CDR3 region is CASMKSRDGRFYTF. Written as DNA, the CDR3 is TGTGCCAGCATGAAAAGCCGGGACGGACGTTTCTACACCTTC. The chain combines TRBV28 with TRBJ1-2, with TRBD1 as a possible D gene (5 bases). The CDR3 runs to 14 residues. Germline CDR1 reads MDHEN; CDR2 reads SYDVKM. V was clipped by 7 bases and J by 10 bases, with 22 bases between them.

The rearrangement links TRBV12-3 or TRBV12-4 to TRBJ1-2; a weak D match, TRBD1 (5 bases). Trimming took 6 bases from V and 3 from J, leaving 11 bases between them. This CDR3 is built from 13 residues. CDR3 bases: TGTGCCAGCAGCATCAGGGTTGACTATGGCTACACCTTC. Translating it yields CASSIRVDYGYTF.

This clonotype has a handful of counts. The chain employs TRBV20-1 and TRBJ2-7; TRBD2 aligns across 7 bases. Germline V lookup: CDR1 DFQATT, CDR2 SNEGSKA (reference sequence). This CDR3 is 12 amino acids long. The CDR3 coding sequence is TGCACCCCACTAGCGCGGACCTACGAGCAGTACTTC. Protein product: CTPLARTYEQYF.

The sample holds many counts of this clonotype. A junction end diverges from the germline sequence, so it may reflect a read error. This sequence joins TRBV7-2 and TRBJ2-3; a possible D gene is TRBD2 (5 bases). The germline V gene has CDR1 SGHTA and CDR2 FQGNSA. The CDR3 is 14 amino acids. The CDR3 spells CASSLDSSRDTQYF. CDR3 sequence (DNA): TGTGCCAGCAGCTTAGATTCTAGCAGAGATACGCAGTATTTT.

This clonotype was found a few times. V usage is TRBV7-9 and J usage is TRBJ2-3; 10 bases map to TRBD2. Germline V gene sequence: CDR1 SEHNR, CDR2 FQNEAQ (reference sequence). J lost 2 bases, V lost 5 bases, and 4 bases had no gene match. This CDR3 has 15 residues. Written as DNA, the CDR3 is TGTGCCAGCAGCAAACTAGCGGGGTACACAGATACGCAGTATTTT. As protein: CASSKLAGYTDTQYF.

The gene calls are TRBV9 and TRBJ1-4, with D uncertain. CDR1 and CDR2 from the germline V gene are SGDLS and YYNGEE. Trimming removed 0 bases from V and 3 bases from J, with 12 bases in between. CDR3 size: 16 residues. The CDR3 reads CASSVGPGGSNEKLFF. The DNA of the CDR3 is TGTGCCAGCAGCGTAGGACCCGGAGGGTCTAATGAAAAACTGTTTTTT. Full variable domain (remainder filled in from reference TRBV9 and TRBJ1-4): DSGVTQTPKHLITATGQRVTLRCSPRSGDLSVYWYQQSLDQGLQFLIQYYNGEERAKGNILERFSAQQFPDLHSELNLSSLELGDSALYFCASSVGPGGSNEKLFFGSGTQLSVL.

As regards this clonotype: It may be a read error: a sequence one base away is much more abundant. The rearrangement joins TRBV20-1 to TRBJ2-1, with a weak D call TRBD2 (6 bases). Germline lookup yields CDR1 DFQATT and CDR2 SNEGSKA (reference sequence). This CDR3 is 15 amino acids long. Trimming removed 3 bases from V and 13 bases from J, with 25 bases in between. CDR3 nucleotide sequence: TGCAGTGCTAGCCCGGCTAGCGCGGTTTGGGAGACCCAGTTCTTC. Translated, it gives CSASPASAVWETQFF.

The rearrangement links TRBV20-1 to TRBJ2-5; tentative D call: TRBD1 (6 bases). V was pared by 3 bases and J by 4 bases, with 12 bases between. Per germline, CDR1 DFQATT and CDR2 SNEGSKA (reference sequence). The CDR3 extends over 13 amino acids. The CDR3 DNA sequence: TGCAGTGCTAGTTTCAGAGGGGGAGAGACCCAGTACTTC. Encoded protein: CSASFRGGETQYF.

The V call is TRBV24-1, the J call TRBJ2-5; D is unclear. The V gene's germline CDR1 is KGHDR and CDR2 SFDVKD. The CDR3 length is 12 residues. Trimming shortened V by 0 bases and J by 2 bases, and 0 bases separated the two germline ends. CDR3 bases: TGTGCCACCAGTGATTTGCAAGAGACCCAGTACTTC. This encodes CATSDLQETQYF.

CDR3 sequence (DNA): TGCGCCAGCAGCTTGGTGGACCCTAAGGAGTATGGCTACACCTTC. This encodes CASSLVDPKEYGYTF. The gene calls are TRBV5-1 and TRBJ1-2; D gene unclear. From germline, CDR1 is SGHRS and CDR2 YFSETQ. The V end was cut by 0 bases, the J end by 5 bases, with 14 bases between. CDR3 length: 15 amino acids.

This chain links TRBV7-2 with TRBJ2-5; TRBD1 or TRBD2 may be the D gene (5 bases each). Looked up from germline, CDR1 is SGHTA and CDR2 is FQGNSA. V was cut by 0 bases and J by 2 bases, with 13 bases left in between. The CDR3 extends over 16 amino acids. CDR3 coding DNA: TGTGCCAGCAGCTTAGCCCGGACACGGGGACAAGAGACCCAGTACTTC. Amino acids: CASSLARTRGQETQYF.

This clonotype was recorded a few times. In DNA form, the CDR3 reads TGTGCCAGCAGCTTAGATCGACTAGCGGGATACGAGCAGTACTTC. Translated, it gives CASSLDRLAGYEQYF. The chain combines TRBV7-9 with TRBJ2-7; TRBD2 matches 11 bases. This CDR3 comprises 15 residues. Germline CDR1 reads SEHNR; CDR2 reads FQNEAQ (reference sequence). The ends lost 1 base at V and 4 bases at J; junction bases unmatched: 3. Combining the CDR3 with reference TRBV7-9 and TRBJ2-7 gives the whole variable domain DTGVSQNPRHKITKRGQNVTFRCDPISEHNRLYWYRQTLGQGPEFLTYFQNEAQLEKSRLLSDRFSAERPKGSFSTLEIQRTEQGDSAMYLCASSLDRLAGYEQYFGPGTRLTVT.

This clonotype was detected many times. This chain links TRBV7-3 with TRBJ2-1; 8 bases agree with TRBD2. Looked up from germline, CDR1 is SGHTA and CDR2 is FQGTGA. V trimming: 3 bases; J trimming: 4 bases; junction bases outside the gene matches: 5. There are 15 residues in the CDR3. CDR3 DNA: TGTGCCAGCAGCTTTATAGGCGGGAGGTACAATGAGCAGTTCTTC. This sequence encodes CASSFIGGRYNEQFF.

The CDR3, as DNA: TGCGCCAGCAGCCACCCTGCGAGCCGCGGGGGGGAAAAACTGTTTTTT. Protein: CASSHPASRGGEKLFF. The V gene is TRBV4-1, the J gene TRBJ1-4; D is possibly TRBD1 (5 bases). The CDR3 contains 16 residues. Looked up from germline, CDR1 is MGHRA and CDR2 is YSYEKL. Trimming stripped 3 bases from V and 8 bases from J, with 19 bases between.

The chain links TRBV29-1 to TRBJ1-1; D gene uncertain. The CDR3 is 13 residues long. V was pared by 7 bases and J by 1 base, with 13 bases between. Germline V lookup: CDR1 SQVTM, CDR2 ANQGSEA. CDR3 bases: TGCAGCGGCCAGGTCCGGCGGAACACTGAAGCTTTCTTT. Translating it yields CSGQVRRNTEAFF.

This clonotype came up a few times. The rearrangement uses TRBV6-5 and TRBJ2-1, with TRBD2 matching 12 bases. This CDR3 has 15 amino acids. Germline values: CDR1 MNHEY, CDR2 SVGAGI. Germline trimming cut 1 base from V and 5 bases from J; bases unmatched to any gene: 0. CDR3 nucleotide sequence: TGTGCCAGCAGTTACTGGACTAGCGGGGACAATGAGCAGTTCTTC. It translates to CASSYWTSGDNEQFF.